These 25 T cell receptor beta chains were sequenced from one sample in a study of blood T cell repertoires in COVID-19. Method: immunoSEQ multiplex PCR; TCRdb's copy keeps in-frame clones and lacks some. The sample shows more than 200,000 clones, around 90% of them seen only once. Sequenced material: peripheral blood. All receptors derive from a man older than 75 with acute or convalescent COVID-19.

This chain links TRBV7-8 with TRBJ2-1; 13 bases line up with TRBD2. V dropped 1 base and J dropped 7; count of bases not matched to a gene: 13. This CDR3 spans 19 amino acids. Germline values: CDR1 SGHVS, CDR2 FQNEAQ. Here the CDR3 reads CASSLVGLAGTFKGNEQFF. CDR3 DNA sequence: TGTGCCAGCAGCTTAGTGGGACTAGCGGGAACCTTTAAGGGTAATGAGCAGTTCTTC.

The chain links TRBV19 to TRBJ2-4; D is possibly TRBD2 (6 bases). The germline V gene has CDR1 LNHDA and CDR2 SQIVND (reference sequence). Trimming removed 2 bases at V and 1 base at J, with 12 bases between. There are 16 residues in the CDR3. CDR3 DNA: TGTGCCAGTAGTATAAGAGGAGCGGGTGCCAAAAACATTCAGTACTTC. It is translated as CASSIRGAGAKNIQYF. The full variable domain, its missing parts supplied by reference TRBV19 and TRBJ2-4, is DGGITQSPKYLFRKEGQNVTLSCEQNLNHDAMYWYRQDPGQGLRLIYYSQIVNDFQKGDIAEGYSVSREKKESFPLTVTSAQKNPTAFYLCASSIRGAGAKNIQYFGAGTRLSVL.

The table lists this clone with a count of one. The gene calls are TRBV9 and TRBJ2-7, with D hard to call. There are 14 residues in the CDR3. Trimming left V 0 bases short and J 2 bases short, with 9 bases between. Germline values: CDR1 SGDLS, CDR2 YYNGEE. CDR3 DNA: TGTGCCAGCAGCGTAGGAGGTGTTCCCTACGAGCAGTACTTC. It translates to CASSVGGVPYEQYF.

The rearrangement uses TRBV4-2 and TRBJ1-4; D may be TRBD1 (6 bases). Trimming took 6 bases from V and 7 from J, leaving 15 bases between them. From germline, CDR1 is LGHNA and CDR2 YNFKEQ. The CDR3 spans 14 residues. CDR3 sequence (DNA): TGTGCCAGCAGACAAACGGACAGCTTTGAAAAACTGTTTTTT. Residues: CASRQTDSFEKLFF.

V is TRBV29-1 and J is TRBJ1-2; possible D gene TRBD1, 6 bases. Germline V gives CDR1 SQVTM, CDR2 ANQGSEA. The CDR3 totals 11 residues. Deletions cut 6 bases from V and 8 bases from J, with 13 bases between. CDR3: CSVRQGNGYTF. CDR3 nucleotides: TGCAGCGTCCGGCAGGGGAACGGCTACACCTTC. The complete variable domain, with remaining parts taken from reference TRBV29-1 and TRBJ1-2, reads SAVISQKPSRDICQRGTSLTIQCQVDSQVTMMFWYRQQPGQSLTLIATANQGSEATYESGFVIDKFPISRPNLTFSTLTVSNMSPEDSSIYLCSVRQGNGYTFGSGTRLTVV.

Concerning this clone itself: The junction departs from the called germline gene at one end, perhaps through a read error. This chain links TRBV7-7 with TRBJ2-3, with TRBD2 as a possible D gene (6 bases). The CDR3 loop spans 14 amino acids. CDR1 SSHAT and CDR2 FNYEAQ come from the germline V gene (reference sequence). The CDR3 sequence: CASSSSASGDTQYF. The CDR3 region has the DNA TGTGCTAGCAGTTCTAGCGCCTCCGGCGATACGCAGTATTTT. Full variable domain (missing parts from reference TRBV7-7 and TRBJ2-3): GAGVSQSPRYKVTKRGQDVTLRCDPISSHATLYWYQQALGQGPEFLTYFNYEAQPDKSGLPSDRFSAERPEGSISTLTIQRTEQRDSAMYRCASSSSASGDTQYFGPGTRLTVL.

The V and J genes are TRBV5-4 and TRBJ1-1, with a weak D call TRBD1 (5 bases). V was trimmed by 1 base and J by 7 bases, leaving 17 bases between them. CDR3 length equals 15 residues. Germline V gene lookup returns CDR1 SGHNT and CDR2 YYREEE (reference sequence). This chain's CDR3 is CASSLSWRGVGEAFF. For the CDR3, the DNA is TGTGCCAGCAGCTTGTCGTGGAGGGGAGTGGGTGAAGCTTTCTTT.

The chain couples TRBV9 to TRBJ2-7, with TRBD1 matching 7 bases. CDR3 size: 14 residues. Trimming at V came to 0 bases and at J to 2 bases, leaving 2 bases not matched to a gene. Germline assignment: CDR1 SGDLS and CDR2 YYNGEE. CDR3 sequence: CASSVGGTAYEQYF. In DNA form, the CDR3 reads TGTGCCAGCAGCGTAGGGGGGACAGCCTACGAGCAGTACTTC.

This clone was observed a few times. The chain uses TRBV6-2 or TRBV6-3 and TRBJ1-5; tentatively, D is TRBD1 (5 bases). Per the germline V gene, CDR1 is MNHEY and CDR2 is SVGEGT. The CDR3 is 15 residues long. Trimming shortened V by 2 bases and J by 0 bases, and 8 bases separated the two germline ends. CDR3: CASSYGGYSNQPQHF. The CDR3 DNA reads as TGTGCCAGCAGTTACGGGGGGTATAGCAATCAGCCCCAGCATTTT.

The CDR3 coding sequence is TGTGCCAGCAAGCCGGGACAGTTCTATGGCTACACCTTC. It encodes CASKPGQFYGYTF. The chain uses TRBV19 and TRBJ1-2, with 7 nucleotides matching TRBD1. Losses at the gene ends were 9 bases for V and 4 bases for J; bases not matched to a gene: 8. CDR3 length equals 13 residues. The V gene's germline CDR1 is LNHDA and CDR2 SQIVND (reference sequence).

The rearrangement joins TRBV12-1 to TRBJ2-5; the table's D call TRBD1 went unverified against the DNA. TRBV12-1 is recorded as a pseudogene. The CDR3 sequence is 15 residues long. The CDR3 spells CASSVSRGWRETQYF. CDR3 nucleotide sequence: TGTGCCAGCAGCGTATCCAGGGGGTGGAGAGAGACCCAGTACTTC.

In regard to this clone: The limits of the CDR3 on the DNA are not certain, so only TCRdb's listed CDR3 is given. This chain uses TRBV28 with TRBJ2-7; no check of the table's D call, TRBD2, against the DNA was made. The CDR3 is 15 amino acids in total, end residues counted. The germline gives CDR1 MDHEN, CDR2 SYDVKM. The CDR3 here is CASSSSGLVLGEQYF.

This chain joins TRBV10-3 and TRBJ1-6; D is possibly TRBD1 (5 bases). The CDR3 contains 14 residues. V shed 4 bases and J shed 7 bases, with 11 bases lying between them. CDR1 is ENHRY, CDR2 SYGVKD, per germline. This chain's CDR3 is CAISAGLQNSPLHF. CDR3 bases: TGTGCCATCAGTGCAGGGTTGCAAAATTCACCCCTCCACTTT.

The chain employs TRBV7-2 and TRBJ2-4, with D perhaps matching TRBD2 (5 bases). In germline, CDR1 is SGHTA, CDR2 FQGNSA. The CDR3 is 14 residues long. Trimming took off 0 bases at V and 6 bases at J, with 9 bases between the two ends. CDR3 bases: TGTGCCAGCAGCTTAGCCCGGGATGGAAACATTCAGTACTTC. Translation: CASSLARDGNIQYF.

This chain joins TRBV19 and TRBJ1-3, with D possibly being TRBD1 (5 bases). Trimming took 3 bases from V and 1 from J, leaving 10 bases between them. Germline loops: CDR1 LNHDA, CDR2 SQIVND (reference sequence). The CDR3 is 15 residues long. Here the CDR3 reads CASSISGDSGNTIYF. In DNA, the CDR3 is TGTGCCAGTAGTATCTCGGGGGATTCTGGAAACACCATATATTTT. Variable domain in full (rest from reference TRBV19 and TRBJ1-3): DGGITQSPKYLFRKEGQNVTLSCEQNLNHDAMYWYRQDPGQGLRLIYYSQIVNDFQKGDIAEGYSVSREKKESFPLTVTSAQKNPTAFYLCASSISGDSGNTIYFGEGSWLTVV.

This clone has only a few counts. The chain employs TRBV4-2 and TRBJ1-5; 7 positions match TRBD1. The V and J ends lost 0 bases and 7 bases, in that order; junction bases with no gene match: 6. The CDR3 has 15 amino acids. CDR1 is LGHNA, CDR2 YNFKEQ, per germline. In DNA form, the CDR3 reads TGTGCCAGCAGCCAAGAAGGACAGGTGGGACAGCCCCAGCATTTT. Translating it yields CASSQEGQVGQPQHF.

CDR3 residues: CASSYIVQNYEQYF. As DNA, the CDR3 is TGTGCCAGCAGTTACATTGTTCAAAACTACGAGCAGTACTTC. V gene TRBV6-2 or TRBV6-3 combines with J gene TRBJ2-7; D gene unclear. Germline CDR1 MNHEY, CDR2 SVGEGT. Trimming stripped 2 bases from V and 3 bases from J, with 11 bases between. The CDR3 is 14 residues long.

This clone appeared once. The chain couples TRBV7-2 to TRBJ1-6; the match to TRBD1 covers 8 bases. CDR1 SGHTA and CDR2 FQGNSA come from the germline V gene. With 8 bases clipped from V and 5 bases from J, the junction kept 5 bases outside the gene matches. This CDR3 is 14 amino acids long. In DNA, the CDR3 is TGTGCCAGCCTACTGGGACAGGATAATTCACCCCTCCACTTT. Translating gives CASLLGQDNSPLHF.

The genes are TRBV5-6 and TRBJ2-5, with 8 bases aligning to TRBD2. Germline trimming cut 0 bases from V and 5 bases from J; bases unmatched to any gene: 6. The CDR3 has 15 amino acids. Per the germline V gene, CDR1 is SGHDT and CDR2 is YYEEEE. DNA for the CDR3: TGTGCCAGCAGCTTGGGGGCGGGAGGTGTTGAGACCCAGTACTTC. Translated, it gives CASSLGAGGVETQYF.

V and J are TRBV5-1 and TRBJ1-1; D possibly corresponds to TRBD1 (5 bases). CDR3 length: 13 residues. Germline V CDR1 and CDR2: SGHRS, YFSETQ. V was pared by 4 bases and J by 1 base, with 8 bases between. This CDR3 reads CASSITGNTEAFF. Written as DNA, the CDR3 is TGCGCCAGCAGCATAACAGGGAACACTGAAGCTTTCTTT.

The CDR3 DNA follows: TGTGCCAGCTCACCCACTCGACCAGGGGGAGCCGGGGAGCTGTTTTTT. It specifies CASSPTRPGGAGELFF. The J gene is TRBJ2-2, the V gene TRBV18; TRBD1 aligns across 7 bases. V was pared by 3 bases and J by 6 bases, with 10 bases of the junction left unmatched. The CDR3 runs 16 residues. Per germline, CDR1 KGHSH and CDR2 LQKENI.

The rearrangement links TRBV6-6 to TRBJ1-6, with D unclear. Germline CDR1 and CDR2: MNHNY and SVGAGI (reference sequence). V lost 1 base to trimming and J lost 9 bases, with 7 bases between them. The CDR3 has 13 amino acids. CDR3 sequence: CASSYLEGSPLHF. The CDR3 nucleotides are TGTGCCAGCAGTTACTTGGAGGGTTCACCCCTCCACTTT.

This clone was counted once. V is TRBV28 and J is TRBJ2-1, with D perhaps TRBD2 (5 bases). The CDR3 has 15 amino acids. The germline CDR1 and CDR2 sequences are MDHEN and SYDVKM. Trimming cost V 5 bases and J 1 base, with 12 bases left between them. For the CDR3, the DNA is TGTGCCAGCAGTCCCTATACTAGTTCCTACAATGAGCAGTTCTTC. Its protein product is CASSPYTSSYNEQFF.

The chain has TRBV10-3 and TRBJ1-1, with unresolved D. V gave up 3 bases and J gave up 4 bases, with 27 bases separating them. Germline lookup yields CDR1 ENHRY and CDR2 SYGVKD. CDR3 length equals 19 residues. The CDR3 DNA sequence: TGTGCCATCAGTGATCCGGCTCTTTCCCGACCCGTCGAGGGCACTGAAGCTTTCTTT. Translated, it gives CAISDPALSRPVEGTEAFF.

The V and J genes are TRBV19 and TRBJ1-1, with 8 bases fitting TRBD1. Losses at the gene ends were 6 bases for V and 5 bases for J; bases not matched to a gene: 5. Germline values: CDR1 LNHDA, CDR2 SQIVND (reference sequence). There are 13 residues in the CDR3. This CDR3 is CASSRTGQTEAFF. Here the CDR3 DNA reads TGTGCCAGTAGCCGGACAGGGCAGACTGAAGCTTTCTTT.